Following are 13 T cell receptor beta chains from one sample sequenced in a study of T-cell reconstitution after alpha-beta-depleted transplantation in children. TCRbeta library construction was performed incorporating unique molecular identifiers. One entry per CDR3 protein, called by TCRdb with MiXCR from the PCR reads. The table has about 370,000 distinct CDR3 sequences, roughly 21% seen once; the top ten hold over 3.5%. The input for sequencing was PBMCs from the stem cell graft donor, taken from the stem cell graft. These receptor sequences come from a human donor who donated a stem cell graft to a child with acute myeloid leukemia.

This clonotype came up a few times. Mismatch with germline at one junction end may stem from a read error. V is TRBV7-8 and J is TRBJ2-1; 10 nucleotides match TRBD1. CDR1 SGHVS and CDR2 FQNEAQ come from the germline V gene. The CDR3 length is 11 residues. The chain's CDR3 is CASSLADRGVF. The CDR3 DNA follows: TGTGCCAGCAGCTTAGCGGACAGGGGGGTCTTC.

A few counts support this clonotype. V is TRBV4-3 and J is TRBJ2-7; 11 bases are shared with TRBD2. Germline V gene lookup returns CDR1 LGHNA and CDR2 YSLEER. J gave up 5 bases and V 1 base, and 4 bases lay outside the gene matches. This CDR3 contains 15 residues. The CDR3: CASSQGSGRVHEQYF. The DNA for the CDR3 is TGCGCCAGCAGCCAAGGTAGCGGGAGGGTCCACGAGCAGTACTTC.

A few counts support this clonotype. This sequence joins TRBV20-1 and TRBJ2-2; TRBD1 matches 9 bases. The CDR3 has 15 amino acids. V was clipped by 0 bases and J by 6 bases; unmatched bases: 5. Germline V gives CDR1 DFQATT, CDR2 SNEGSKA (reference sequence). CDR3 sequence: CSARDLGQGSGELFF. As DNA, the CDR3 is TGCAGTGCTAGAGATTTGGGACAGGGATCCGGGGAGCTGTTTTTT.

This clonotype was seen more than once but under ten times. This sequence joins TRBV4-3 and TRBJ1-2; D gene uncertain. The CDR3 has 15 amino acids. V lost 4 bases and J 6 bases, leaving 18 bases between the germline ends. Germline V lookup: CDR1 LGHNA, CDR2 YSLEER. CDR3 sequence reads: CASSPAPAGLHGYTF. The CDR3 nucleotides are TGCGCCAGCAGCCCAGCGCCCGCGGGATTACATGGCTACACCTTC.

The V and J genes are TRBV7-9 and TRBJ1-2, with D hard to call. This CDR3 spans 16 amino acids. V was clipped by 0 bases and J by 6 bases, with 17 bases between them. The V gene's germline CDR1 is SEHNR and CDR2 FQNEAQ (reference sequence). CDR3 sequence reads: CASSLALSGVKNGYTF. CDR3 DNA sequence: TGTGCCAGCAGCTTAGCGCTTTCTGGGGTTAAGAATGGCTACACCTTC.

This clonotype was seen only a few times. The chain couples TRBV4-2 to TRBJ2-5; weak D call: TRBD1 (6 bases). This CDR3 region has 16 residues. Trimming took off 0 bases at V and 4 bases at J, with 15 bases between the two ends. Germline CDR1 reads LGHNA; CDR2 reads YNFKEQ. The CDR3 DNA follows: TGTGCCAGCAGCCAAGATGGGGACACTGAGGGAGAGACCCAGTACTTC. This gives the protein CASSQDGDTEGETQYF.

This chain uses TRBV5-1 with TRBJ2-7, with 9 bases that match TRBD1. CDR1 is SGHRS, CDR2 YFSETQ, per germline. V trimming: 4 bases; J trimming: 2 bases; junction bases outside the gene matches: 7. The CDR3 runs to 15 residues. CDR3 nucleotides: TGCGCCAGCAGCCTGGAGACAGGGGGGCCCTACGAGCAGTACTTC. This translates into CASSLETGGPYEQYF.

This clonotype was recorded a few times. The chain employs TRBV9 and TRBJ1-1; D call uncertain. This CDR3 is 16 amino acids long. The V gene's germline CDR1 is SGDLS and CDR2 YYNGEE. V was shortened by 3 bases and J by 0 bases, with 15 bases between the two germline ends. CDR3 DNA sequence: TGTGCCAGCAGCGCGGCCTCGATGGGATTGAACACTGAAGCTTTCTTT. The encoded protein is CASSAASMGLNTEAFF.

This clonotype was found once. A junction boundary mismatches the germline segment, possibly from a read error. V and J are TRBV5-1 and TRBJ2-3; unclear D gene. The germline V gene has CDR1 SGHRS and CDR2 YFSETQ. The CDR3 has 14 amino acids. The CDR3 DNA reads TGCGCCATCAGCTTGGTAGAACGGCAAGATACGCAGTATTTT. Translating it yields CAISLVERQDTQYF.

V usage is TRBV23-1 and J usage is TRBJ2-5; the D gene could be TRBD1 or TRBD2 (5 bases each). TRBV23-1 counts as an open reading frame of uncertain function. This CDR3 is built from 16 residues. Trimming removed 8 bases from V and 2 bases from J, with 21 bases in between. The CDR3 DNA is TGCGCCAGCGGGGCGCCCTGGGACCGAAGACAAGAGACCCAGTACTTC. Its translation: CASGAPWDRRQETQYF.

This clonotype was seen only a few times. The chain couples TRBV20-1 to TRBJ2-7; 11 nucleotides align to TRBD1. CDR1 and CDR2 (germline): DFQATT, SNEGSKA (reference sequence). The CDR3 runs to 13 residues. The junction had 5 bases not matched to a gene; V was cut back by 7 bases and J by 3 bases. In nucleotides, the CDR3 is TGCAGTGTTCCGGGACAGGGGGTCTACGAGCAGTACTTC. Its translation: CSVPGQGVYEQYF.

This clonotype was observed a few times. The chain couples TRBV5-1 to TRBJ2-5, with D possibly matching TRBD2 (5 bases). Trimming took off 4 bases at V and 3 bases at J, with 13 bases between the two ends. CDR3 length: 14 amino acids. The germline CDR1 and CDR2 sequences are SGHRS and YFSETQ. CDR3 in amino acids: CASSPGGGEETQYF. The CDR3 coding sequence is TGCGCCAGCAGCCCCGGAGGCGGCGAAGAGACCCAGTACTTC. The full variable domain, its missing parts supplied by reference TRBV5-1 and TRBJ2-5, is KAGVTQTPRYLIKTRGQQVTLSCSPISGHRSVSWYQQTPGQGLQFLFEYFSETQRNKGNFPGRFSGRQFSNSRSEMNVSTLELGDSALYLCASSPGGGEETQYFGPGTRLLVL.

This clonotype was detected ten times or more. This chain uses TRBV29-1 with TRBJ2-1; the match to TRBD2 covers 7 bases. CDR3 size: 11 residues. Germline CDR1 and CDR2: SQVTM and ANQGSEA. Unmatched junction bases numbered 2, after V lost 5 bases and J lost 7 bases. The CDR3 coding sequence is TGCAGCGTTTCAGCGGGGAATGAGCAGTTCTTC. Translating gives CSVSAGNEQFF.